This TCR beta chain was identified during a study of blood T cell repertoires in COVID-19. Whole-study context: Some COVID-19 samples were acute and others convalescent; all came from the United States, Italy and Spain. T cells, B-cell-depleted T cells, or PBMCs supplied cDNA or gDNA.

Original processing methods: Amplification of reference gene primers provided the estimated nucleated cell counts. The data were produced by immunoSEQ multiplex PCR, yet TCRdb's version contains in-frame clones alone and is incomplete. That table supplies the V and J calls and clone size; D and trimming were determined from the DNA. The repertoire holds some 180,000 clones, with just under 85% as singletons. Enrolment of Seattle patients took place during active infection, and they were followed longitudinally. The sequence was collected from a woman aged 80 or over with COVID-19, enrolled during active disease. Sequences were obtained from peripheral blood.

The CDR3 loop reads CASSRNPGLAGPNEQFF. The CDR3, as DNA: TGCGCCAGCAGCAGGAACCCGGGACTAGCGGGCCCAAATGAGCAGTTCTTC. The gene calls are TRBV5-1 and TRBJ2-1; 12 bases map to TRBD2. This CDR3 has 17 residues. V lost 4 bases, J lost 7 bases, and 12 bases stayed unmatched. The germline V gene has CDR1 SGHRS and CDR2 YFSETQ.